Below, 3 T cell receptor beta chains from the same sample are listed, as sequenced in a study of shared clonotypes between healthy human individuals. Using immunoSEQ multiplex PCR, the repertoire was profiled, and TCRdb retains in-frame clones only, with some absent. The repertoire consists of approximately 500,000 clones, with 70% to 80% occurring once and the leading ten covering over 10%. The sequenced sample consisted of PBMCs. Receptor source: a woman between 40 and 55 years old in good health. Some clones in this sample may be carry-over from other donors' samples.

This clone was detected only a few times. The J gene is TRBJ2-5, the V gene TRBV29-1, with unresolved D. The V end lost 4 bases, the J end lost 1 base, and 4 bases lay between the germline ends. The CDR3 runs 11 residues. CDR1 is SQVTM and CDR2 is ANQGSEA in the germline V gene. CDR3 amino acids: CSVGSQETQYF. The DNA of the CDR3 is TGCAGCGTTGGGAGCCAAGAGACCCAGTACTTC.

The chain carries TRBV4-3 and TRBJ1-3; 7 bases match TRBD1. Trimming removed 1 base from V and 0 bases from J; junction bases left unmatched: 0. CDR3 length equals 15 residues. Germline lookup yields CDR1 LGHNA and CDR2 YSLEER. CDR3 residues: CASSQGTGSGNTIYF. CDR3 coding DNA: TGCGCCAGCAGCCAAGGGACAGGCTCTGGAAACACCATATATTTT.

V is TRBV5-6 and J is TRBJ1-3, with D unresolved. This CDR3 is built from 13 residues. Germline values: CDR1 SGHDT, CDR2 YYEEEE. Trimming took 0 bases from V and 4 from J, leaving 5 bases between them. CDR3 loop: CASSLDQGNTIYF. The CDR3 bases are TGTGCCAGCAGCTTGGACCAGGGAAACACCATATATTTT. The complete variable domain, with remaining parts taken from reference TRBV5-6 and TRBJ1-3, reads DAGVTQSPTHLIKTRGQQVTLRCSPKSGHDTVSWYQQALGQGPQFIFQYYEEEERQRGNFPDRFSGHQFPNYSSELNVNALLLGDSALYLCASSLDQGNTIYFGEGSWLTVV.